This record covers a single TCR beta chain. Its antigen is not known. The data stem from a study of cytomegalovirus exposure and HLA in healthy donors. Study-level points and caveats: Researchers reported in a later analysis that common viral pathogens appeared linked to several top clusters. The study designated 150 to 200 TCR beta chains cytomegalovirus-associated.

It was with 60 Vbeta and 13 Jbeta primers that the PCR ran. This table comes from immunoSEQ multiplex PCR, and its TCRdb copy is limited to in-frame clones, with some not included. This table holds about 150,000 clones, more than 75% found once. The donors comprised healthy bone marrow donors. Germline V CDR1 and CDR2: SGHNT, YYREEE (reference sequence). This CDR3 has 17 amino acids. With V trimmed by 2 bases and J by 0 bases, 5 bases remained unmatched. The clonotype comes from a woman between 18 and 30 years old in good health and CMV-seronegative. The sequenced sample consisted of PBMCs. V is TRBV5-4 and J is TRBJ1-6; TRBD1 aligns across 7 bases. CDR3: CASSFYRGGSYNSPLHF. DNA for the CDR3: TGTGCCAGCAGCTTTTACAGGGGTGGCTCCTATAATTCACCCCTCCACTTT.